The rows below give T cell receptor beta chains drawn from one sample of a study of patients and donors after allogeneic stem cell transplantation. TCRdb reanalysed the RT-PCR reads using MiXCR and keeps one entry per CDR3 protein. The sample lists 920,000 or so distinct CDR3 sequences, about a sixth occurring once. Sequenced input: blood, either unsorted or a sorted T cell fraction (not recorded which). These receptors all stem from a human donor who was either an allogeneic HSCT recipient or a stem cell or donor lymphocyte infusion donor (not recorded which). It is not recorded whose cells these are; they may come from a transplant donor. Both conserved end residues are part of each CDR3. Each record gives: CDR3 protein, V gene, J gene.

CDR3 protein: CASSPVLVEQFF
V gene: TRBV6-1
J gene: TRBJ2-1

CDR3 protein: CASSQEETFEQYF
V gene: TRBV4-1
J gene: TRBJ2-7

CDR3 protein: CSAKAGLAGSDTQYF
V gene: TRBV20-1
J gene: TRBJ2-3

CDR3 protein: CASTSSNEKLFF
V gene: TRBV2
J gene: TRBJ1-4

CDR3 protein: CASSQDLGSGGVTETQYF
V gene: TRBV4-2
J gene: TRBJ2-5

CDR3 protein: CASSQVWTDFDEQYF
V gene: TRBV4-2
J gene: TRBJ2-7

CDR3 protein: CSARSTMTGPSYEQYF
V gene: TRBV20-1
J gene: TRBJ2-7

CDR3 protein: CATSDTGGGNQPQHF
V gene: TRBV24-1
J gene: TRBJ1-5

CDR3 protein: CASSSFLWDRAIWATDTQYF
V gene: TRBV12-3/TRBV12-4
J gene: TRBJ2-3

CDR3 protein: CASSMDRNQPQHF
V gene: TRBV7-3
J gene: TRBJ1-5

CDR3 protein: CASSGGPDRVPFF
V gene: TRBV9
J gene: TRBJ2-1

CDR3 protein: CASSIAGVGTDTQYF
V gene: TRBV9
J gene: TRBJ2-3

CDR3 protein: CASSPLRGHTGELFF
V gene: TRBV27
J gene: TRBJ2-2

CDR3 protein: CASRGHVDTEAFF
V gene: TRBV6-1
J gene: TRBJ1-1

CDR3 protein: CSVIRGLPSTNYGYTF
V gene: TRBV29-1
J gene: TRBJ1-2

CDR3 protein: CASSDKYTASYTGELFF
V gene: TRBV9
J gene: TRBJ2-2

CDR3 protein: CASTQGKPYEQYF
V gene: TRBV5-1
J gene: TRBJ2-7

CDR3 protein: CASRQARGNQPQHF
V gene: TRBV2
J gene: TRBJ1-5

CDR3 protein: CASSARETGELFF
V gene: TRBV9
J gene: TRBJ2-2

CDR3 protein: CATSDWDLVGAQYF
V gene: TRBV24-1
J gene: TRBJ2-5

CDR3 protein: CASAPGDGRATQYF
V gene: TRBV28
J gene: TRBJ2-3

CDR3 protein: CASRTSGLSYEQYF
V gene: TRBV6-1
J gene: TRBJ2-7

CDR3 protein: CSARPRGGGNSPLHF
V gene: TRBV20-1
J gene: TRBJ1-6

CDR3 protein: CASRLADSYEQYF
V gene: TRBV6-2/TRBV6-3
J gene: TRBJ2-7

CDR3 protein: CASRQNSYEQYF
V gene: TRBV2
J gene: TRBJ2-7

CDR3 protein: CSANSLAGGVSDTQYF
V gene: TRBV20-1
J gene: TRBJ2-3

CDR3 protein: CSARENPIAKNIQYF
V gene: TRBV20-1
J gene: TRBJ2-4

CDR3 protein: CASSSIWVESDTQYF
V gene: TRBV7-2
J gene: TRBJ2-3

CDR3 protein: CSARSGAGDTEAFF
V gene: TRBV20-1
J gene: TRBJ1-1

CDR3 protein: CASSVRSGMNTEAFF
V gene: TRBV7-9
J gene: TRBJ1-1

CDR3 protein: CSARLAGAYEQYF
V gene: TRBV20-1
J gene: TRBJ2-7

CDR3 protein: CARRGYNEQFF
V gene: TRBV30
J gene: TRBJ2-1

CDR3 protein: CSAHHSGGGYEQYF
V gene: TRBV20-1
J gene: TRBJ2-7